This T cell receptor (beta chain) was found in a study of T cells in Graves' hyperthyroidism and ophthalmopathy (dated by TCRdb to 2018 to 2020). General notes on the study: Peripheral blood was sampled at the time of initial diagnosis, prior to any treatment. A discovery cohort of approximately 97 patients, 43 with Graves' ophthalmopathy and over 55 with stable Graves' hyperthyroidism, was used to find distinguishing TCR V-J signatures. Prospective prediction of ophthalmopathy was tested in an independent validation cohort consisting of roughly 20 hyperthyroidism patients and 17 patients who later progressed to ophthalmopathy. The 100 or so discovery patients were divided at random into training and test sets in a 7:3 ratio. In addition, the study compared T-cell repertoires in thyroid tissue and in blood from about six Graves' hyperthyroidism patients. After blood sampling, hyperthyroidism patients were treated with methimazole at a starting dose of 30 mg daily, and ophthalmopathy patients were treated with high-dose intravenous methylprednisolone. TCR Vbeta CDR3 sequencing of roughly 140 peripheral blood samples (approximately 44 ophthalmopathy, over 70 hyperthyroidism and approximately 17 progressor patients) is reported in the paper. General findings and caveats noted by the study authors: In cross-validation, a model built on a 13 V-J signature told ophthalmopathy apart from stable hyperthyroidism with approximately 90% sensitivity and roughly 82% specificity, and in testing the same model reached 80%/75%. Sample size was not statistically predetermined, and investigators were not blinded to group allocation. Blood samples also contained most of the expanded thyroid clonotypes (frequency above 0.001), which suggests that blood repertoires may reflect thyroid immune responses. In validation, progression to ophthalmopathy was predicted by the model with more than 65% sensitivity and 72% to 85% specificity, a median of about 6.4 months before onset.

Comment on this clonotype: The specificity of this receptor is unknown. Qualities for individual bases were not recorded, and no much larger clone is one base off.

Graves' hyperthyroidism was defined as stable when no progression to ophthalmopathy occurred over 18 months of follow-up. Hyperthyroidism patients were newly diagnosed, had a disease duration of under 2 months, and were aged 18 to 65 years. Exclusion was applied to patients with uncontrolled infections, other autoimmune diseases, pregnancy or lactation. Diagnoses were established on the basis of clinical symptoms, serum thyroxine and TRAb, thyroid ultrasound, and orbital computed tomography. PBMCs were isolated from about 9 ml of fresh peripheral blood by Ficoll-Paque density gradient centrifugation. Total RNA was extracted with Trizol reagent, and quality was checked on an Agilent 2100 Bioanalyzer. TCR beta CDR3 regions were amplified from RNA transcripts. A first-round RT-PCR of the TCR CDR3 used the HTBI primer set with the Qiagen OneStep RT-PCR kit. A second multiplex PCR round built the libraries, followed by size selection and purification. The libraries were sequenced on an Illumina HiSeq2000 using paired-end 100 bp reads. Per the authors' processing: SOAPnuke was used to process the raw data, removing reads that contained adapters or uncalled bases, had a mean Phred below 15, or lacked an exact match to the constant primer or identifier. High-quality paired reads were merged using COPE v1.2.5, and each unique nucleotide sequence was defined as a clonotype. Clonotypes were aligned to IMGT TRBV, TRBD and TRBJ reference segments using MiTCR v1.1. Analysis was restricted to V-J combinations with a frequency above 0.0001, which covered just over 98% of repertoires. A TCS score was defined as the ratio between F50 (clonal expansion) and ExV (chaos), using BLOSUM62-based TCRdist between CDR3 peptides within each V-J. Welch's t-statistics and random forest reduced fewer than 600 V-J features to about 13, which were used in a naive Bayes classifier (R e1071). The raw public reads went through TCRdb reprocessing: fastp at Q25, MiXCR clone calling, in-frame beta chains kept. A single entry per CDR3 protein holds the most common genes and DNA from its merged rows. Here the V and J calls rest on TCRdb's processing, not on the authors' analysis. This sample holds 300,000 to 450,000 distinct CDR3 sequences; roughly 25% were observed only once. About 73% of the sample is held by the ten biggest clonotypes.

Trimming removed 2 bases from V and 6 bases from J, leaving 11 bases between the germline ends. The CDR3 contains 13 residues, cysteine and phenylalanine counted. CDR3 DNA is the only sequence kept; it has 39 bases, read in frame from the first base. Taken from the germline V gene, the CDR1 and CDR2 loops are SGHRS and YFSETQ. This sequence uses TRBV5-1 and TRBJ1-1, with TRBD1 as a weak D call on 6 bases. This TCR was sampled from a man in his fifties or sixties with Graves' hyperthyroidism. Material for sequencing was blood. The nucleotide sequence is TGCGCCAGCAGCTTAACAGGGATCCCTGAAGCTTTCTTT. Translated, it gives CASSLTGIPEAFF.